The entry below gives a single T cell receptor (beta chain) sequence along with its context. This table comes from immunoSEQ multiplex PCR, and its TCRdb copy is limited to in-frame clones, with some not included. Of about 16,000 clones listed, around 79% are singletons. The sample originates from a study of blood T cell repertoires in COVID-19. Germline V CDR1 and CDR2: WNHNN, SYGVQD (reference sequence). V trimming: 8 bases; J trimming: 5 bases; junction bases outside the gene matches: 2. The CDR3 length is 12 residues. This clonotype was sampled from a woman between 65 and 79 years old with active COVID-19. The sequenced material came from peripheral blood. The chain uses TRBV10-1 and TRBJ2-3; TRBD1 matches 9 bases. The CDR3 nucleotides read TGCGCCAGCGCGGACAGGGGAGATACGCAGTATTTT. Translating gives CASADRGDTQYF.